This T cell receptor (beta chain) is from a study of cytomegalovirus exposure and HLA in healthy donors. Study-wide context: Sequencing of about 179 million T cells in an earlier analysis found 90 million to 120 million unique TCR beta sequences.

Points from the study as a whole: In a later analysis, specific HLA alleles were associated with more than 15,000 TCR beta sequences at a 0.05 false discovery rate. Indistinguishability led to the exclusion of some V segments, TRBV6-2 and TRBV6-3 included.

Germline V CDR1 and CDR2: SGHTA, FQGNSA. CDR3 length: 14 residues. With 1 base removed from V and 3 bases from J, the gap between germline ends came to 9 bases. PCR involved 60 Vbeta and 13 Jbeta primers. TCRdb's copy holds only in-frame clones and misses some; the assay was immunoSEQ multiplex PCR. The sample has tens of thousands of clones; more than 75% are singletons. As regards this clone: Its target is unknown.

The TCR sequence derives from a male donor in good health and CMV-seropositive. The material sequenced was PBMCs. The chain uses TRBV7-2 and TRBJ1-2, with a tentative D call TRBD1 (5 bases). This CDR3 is CASSLESGYYGYTF. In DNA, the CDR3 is TGTGCCAGCAGCTTAGAGTCAGGGTACTATGGCTACACCTTC.